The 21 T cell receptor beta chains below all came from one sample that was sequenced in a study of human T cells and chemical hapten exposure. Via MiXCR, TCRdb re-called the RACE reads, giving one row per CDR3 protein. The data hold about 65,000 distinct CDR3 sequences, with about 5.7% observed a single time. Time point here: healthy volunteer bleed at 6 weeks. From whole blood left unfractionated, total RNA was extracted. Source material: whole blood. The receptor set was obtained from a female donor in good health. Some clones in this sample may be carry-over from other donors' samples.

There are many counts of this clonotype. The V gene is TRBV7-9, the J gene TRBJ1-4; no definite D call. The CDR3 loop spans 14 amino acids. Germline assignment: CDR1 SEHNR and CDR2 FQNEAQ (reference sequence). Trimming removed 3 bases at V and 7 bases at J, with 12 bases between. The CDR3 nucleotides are TGTGCCAGCAGCTTTCAGCGGGTTCGTGAAAAACTGTTTTTT. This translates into CASSFQRVREKLFF.

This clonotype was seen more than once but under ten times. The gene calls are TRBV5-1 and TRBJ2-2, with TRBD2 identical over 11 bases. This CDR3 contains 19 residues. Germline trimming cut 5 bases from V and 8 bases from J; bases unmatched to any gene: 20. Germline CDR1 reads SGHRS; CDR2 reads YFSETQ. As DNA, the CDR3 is TGCGCCAGCAGTCAAGGACAGAGACGTTTAGCGGGAGGGACGGGGGAGCTGTTTTTT. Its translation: CASSQGQRRLAGGTGELFF.

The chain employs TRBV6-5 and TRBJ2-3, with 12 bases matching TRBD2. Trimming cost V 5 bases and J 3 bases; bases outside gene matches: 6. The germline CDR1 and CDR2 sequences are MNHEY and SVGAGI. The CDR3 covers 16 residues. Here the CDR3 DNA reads TGTGCCAGCAGTAGGACTAGCGGGGTTGGTACAGATACGCAGTATTTT. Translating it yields CASSRTSGVGTDTQYF.

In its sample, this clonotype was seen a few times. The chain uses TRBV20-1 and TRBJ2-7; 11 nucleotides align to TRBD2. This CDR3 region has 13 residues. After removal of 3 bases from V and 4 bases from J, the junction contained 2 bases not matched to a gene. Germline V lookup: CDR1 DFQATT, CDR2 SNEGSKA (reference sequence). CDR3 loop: CSASRTSGYEQYF. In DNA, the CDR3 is TGCAGTGCTAGTCGGACTAGCGGGTACGAGCAGTACTTC.

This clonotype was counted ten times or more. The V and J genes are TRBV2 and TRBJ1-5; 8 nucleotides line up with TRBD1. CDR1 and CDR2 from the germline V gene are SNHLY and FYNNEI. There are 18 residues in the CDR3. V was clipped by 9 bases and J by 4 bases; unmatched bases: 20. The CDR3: CASRARTGTGGGNQPQHF. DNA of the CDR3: TGTGCCAGTAGAGCACGAACCGGGACAGGCGGGGGAAATCAGCCCCAGCATTTT.

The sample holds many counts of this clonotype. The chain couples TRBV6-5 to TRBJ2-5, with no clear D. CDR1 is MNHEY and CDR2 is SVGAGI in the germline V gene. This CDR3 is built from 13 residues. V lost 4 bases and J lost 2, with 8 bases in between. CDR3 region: CASSSTQQETQYF. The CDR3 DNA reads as TGTGCCAGCAGTTCCACACAGCAAGAGACCCAGTACTTC.

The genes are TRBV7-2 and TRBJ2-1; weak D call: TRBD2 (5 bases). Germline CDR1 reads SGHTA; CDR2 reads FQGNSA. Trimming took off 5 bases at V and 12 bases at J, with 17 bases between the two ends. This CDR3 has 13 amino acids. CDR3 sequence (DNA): TGTGCCAGCAGCCTCGACTTCCAAGGACTGCAGTTCTTC. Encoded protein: CASSLDFQGLQFF.

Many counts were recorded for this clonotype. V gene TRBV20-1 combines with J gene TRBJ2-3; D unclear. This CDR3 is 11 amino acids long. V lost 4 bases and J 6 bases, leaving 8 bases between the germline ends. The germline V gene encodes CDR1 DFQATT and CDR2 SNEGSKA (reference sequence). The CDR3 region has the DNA TGCAGTGCTAACTCACGGGATACGCAGTATTTT. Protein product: CSANSRDTQYF.

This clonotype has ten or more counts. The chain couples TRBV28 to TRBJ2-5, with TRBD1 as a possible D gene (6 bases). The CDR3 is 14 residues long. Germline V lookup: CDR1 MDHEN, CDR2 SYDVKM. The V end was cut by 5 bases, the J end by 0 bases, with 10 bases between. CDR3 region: CASSPRTDQETQYF. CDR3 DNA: TGTGCCAGCAGTCCGCGGACAGACCAAGAGACCCAGTACTTC. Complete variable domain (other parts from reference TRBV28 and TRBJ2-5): DVKVTQSSRYLVKRTGEKVFLECVQDMDHENMFWYRQDPGLGLRLIYFSYDVKMKEKGDIPEGYSVSREKKERFSLILESASTNQTSMYLCASSPRTDQETQYFGPGTRLLVL.

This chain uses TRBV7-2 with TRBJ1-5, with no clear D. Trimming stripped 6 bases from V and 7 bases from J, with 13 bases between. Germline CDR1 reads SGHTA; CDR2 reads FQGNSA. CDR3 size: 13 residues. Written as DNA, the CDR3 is TGTGCCAGCAGTTCCCGGGGAAACCAGCCCCAGCATTTT. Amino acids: CASSSRGNQPQHF.

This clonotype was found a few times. Here the CDR3 DNA reads TGTGCCAGCAGTTACGGGGACAGTCGAGATACGCAGTATTTT. This gives the protein CASSYGDSRDTQYF. The chain recombines TRBV6-2 or TRBV6-3 with TRBJ2-3, with 7 bases aligning to TRBD1. With V trimmed by 2 bases and J by 5 bases, 4 bases remained unmatched. CDR1 is MNHEY, CDR2 SVGEGT, per germline. The CDR3 is 14 amino acids.

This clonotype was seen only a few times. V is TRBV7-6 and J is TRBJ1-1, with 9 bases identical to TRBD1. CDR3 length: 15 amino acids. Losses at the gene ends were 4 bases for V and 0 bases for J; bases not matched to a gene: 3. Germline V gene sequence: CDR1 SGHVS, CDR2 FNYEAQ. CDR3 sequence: CASSSGQGLNTEAFF. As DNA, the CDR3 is TGTGCCAGCAGCTCGGGACAGGGACTGAACACTGAAGCTTTCTTT.

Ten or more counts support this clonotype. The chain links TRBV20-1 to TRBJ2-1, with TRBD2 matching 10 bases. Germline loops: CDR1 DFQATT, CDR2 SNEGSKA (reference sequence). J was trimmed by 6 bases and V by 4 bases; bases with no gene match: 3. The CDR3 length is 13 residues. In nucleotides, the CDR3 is TGCAGTGCTACAGCGGGAGGGGCCAATGAGCAGTTCTTC. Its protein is CSATAGGANEQFF.

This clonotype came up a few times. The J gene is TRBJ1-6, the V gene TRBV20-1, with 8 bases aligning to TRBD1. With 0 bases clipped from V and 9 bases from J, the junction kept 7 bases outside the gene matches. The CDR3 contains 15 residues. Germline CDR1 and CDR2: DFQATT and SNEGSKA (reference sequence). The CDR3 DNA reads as TGCAGTGCTAGAGAACCGGACAGGGACAGTTCACCCCTCCACTTT. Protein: CSAREPDRDSSPLHF.

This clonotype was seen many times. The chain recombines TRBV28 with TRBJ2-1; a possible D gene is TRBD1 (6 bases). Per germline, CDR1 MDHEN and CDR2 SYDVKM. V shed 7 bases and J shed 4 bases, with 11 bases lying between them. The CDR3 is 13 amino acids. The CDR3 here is CASNQGGYNEQFF. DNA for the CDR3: TGTGCCAGCAACCAAGGGGGATACAATGAGCAGTTCTTC.

The CDR3 sequence: CATKGLADRDEQFF. In DNA form, the CDR3 reads TGTGCCACCAAGGGACTAGCGGATCGAGATGAGCAGTTCTTC. The rearrangement uses TRBV24-1 and TRBJ2-1; 11 nucleotides match TRBD2. V was clipped by 8 bases and J by 8 bases; unmatched bases: 7. Germline V CDR1 and CDR2: KGHDR, SFDVKD. The CDR3 is made up of 14 amino acids.

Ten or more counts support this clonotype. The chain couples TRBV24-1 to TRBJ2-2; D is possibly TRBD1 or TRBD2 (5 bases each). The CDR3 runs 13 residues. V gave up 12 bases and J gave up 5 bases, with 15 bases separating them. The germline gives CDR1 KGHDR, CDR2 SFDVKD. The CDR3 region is CAVGGRPTGELFF. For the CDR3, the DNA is TGTGCCGTTGGGGGACGCCCAACCGGGGAGCTGTTTTTT.

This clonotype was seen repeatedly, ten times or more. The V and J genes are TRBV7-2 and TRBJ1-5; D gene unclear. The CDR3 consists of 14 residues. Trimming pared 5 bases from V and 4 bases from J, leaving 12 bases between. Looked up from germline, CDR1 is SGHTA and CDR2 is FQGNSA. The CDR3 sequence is CASSALGGNQPQHF. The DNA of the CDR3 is TGTGCCAGCAGCGCCCTCGGTGGGAATCAGCCCCAGCATTTT.

The CDR3 loop is CATVDRGRPNEKLFF. CDR3 bases: TGTGCCACCGTCGACAGGGGCCGACCTAATGAAAAACTGTTTTTT. The chain has TRBV2 and TRBJ1-4; TRBD1 matches at 8 bases. The CDR3 extends over 15 amino acids. The J segment lost 3 bases and the V segment lost 10 bases, leaving 10 bases of the junction unmatched. Germline V gene lookup returns CDR1 SNHLY and CDR2 FYNNEI.

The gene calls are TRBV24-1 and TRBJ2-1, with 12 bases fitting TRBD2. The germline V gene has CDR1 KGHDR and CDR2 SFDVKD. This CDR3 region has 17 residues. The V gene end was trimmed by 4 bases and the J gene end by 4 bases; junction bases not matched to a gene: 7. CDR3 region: CATSESGLAGSYNEQFF. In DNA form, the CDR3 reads TGTGCCACCAGTGAATCCGGACTAGCGGGATCTTACAATGAGCAGTTCTTC.

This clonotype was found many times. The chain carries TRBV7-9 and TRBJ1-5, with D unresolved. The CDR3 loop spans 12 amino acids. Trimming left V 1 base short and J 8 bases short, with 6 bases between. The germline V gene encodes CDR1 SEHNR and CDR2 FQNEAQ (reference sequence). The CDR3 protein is CASSLGPEPQHF. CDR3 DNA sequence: TGTGCCAGCAGCTTAGGTCCTGAGCCCCAGCATTTT.